This entry lists 5 T cell receptor beta chains sequenced from one sample in a study of OX40 agonist ivuxolimab in advanced cancers. Repertoires were generated with immunoSEQ multiplex PCR, while TCRdb's copy carries only in-frame clones and drops some. The sample has roughly 60,000 clones; 85% to 95% are singletons. The sample in question was CD4+ or CD8+ T cells sorted from blood, obtained in a trial of the OX40 agonist ivuxolimab. Source of these receptors: an adult with an advanced solid tumor such as melanoma, head and neck, liver or kidney cancer.

V usage is TRBV29-1 and J usage is TRBJ2-3, with 10 bases lining up with TRBD2. The CDR3 covers 20 residues. Trimming at V came to 7 bases and at J to 4 bases, leaving 26 bases not matched to a gene. CDR1 is SQVTM and CDR2 is ANQGSEA in the germline V gene. The CDR3 protein is CSARWLAGVATIGASDTQYF. The CDR3 DNA is TGCAGCGCCCGATGGCTAGCGGGAGTCGCGACGATTGGGGCCTCAGATACGCAGTATTTT.

The chain employs TRBV5-6 and TRBJ2-1, with a weak D call TRBD2 (7 bases). Germline CDR1 reads SGHDT; CDR2 reads YYEEEE. The CDR3 covers 14 residues. V lost 4 bases and J 8 bases, leaving 16 bases between the germline ends. CDR3 region: CASSRGAGRHEQFF. CDR3 nucleotides: TGTGCCAGCAGCCGGGGGGCGGGTCGGCATGAGCAGTTCTTC.

This chain connects TRBV5-5 to TRBJ1-2; D might be TRBD1 (5 bases). Trimming removed 0 bases at V and 6 bases at J, with 6 bases between. The CDR3 covers 12 residues. The V gene's germline CDR1 is SGHKS and CDR2 YYEKEE (reference sequence). CDR3 in DNA: TGTGCCAGCAGCTTGGGGGACGATGGCTACACCTTC. Protein: CASSLGDDGYTF.

The chain is built from TRBV7-3 and TRBJ2-5; 8 bases are a match to TRBD1. V was pared by 4 bases and J by 5 bases, with 6 bases of the junction left unmatched. The V gene's germline CDR1 is SGHTA and CDR2 FQGTGA. This CDR3 comprises 14 residues. Here the CDR3 DNA reads TGTGCCAGCAGCTCCTCAGGGGGCACGGAGACCCAGTACTTC. Translation gives CASSSSGGTETQYF.

V usage is TRBV7-2 and J usage is TRBJ2-4, with D perhaps TRBD1 (6 bases). The ends were cut back, 6 bases at V and 0 bases at J, with 12 bases in the middle. CDR3 length equals 15 residues. Germline V gene sequence: CDR1 SGHTA, CDR2 FQGNSA. The CDR3 spells CASRNDRIAKNIQYF. DNA for the CDR3: TGTGCCAGCAGGAACGACAGGATAGCCAAAAACATTCAGTACTTC.